Below are 26 T cell receptor beta chains sequenced from a single sample in a study of blood T cells in healthy people across ages. Alongside a J-beta primer mix, a sample-barcoded 5' primer served in a second PCR lasting about 7 to 11 cycles. TCRdb processed the 5' RACE reads anew with MiXCR; each CDR3 protein has one entry. Of about 640,000 distinct CDR3 sequences listed, around three fifths are singletons. Sequencing was done on a sample of blood. The receptors derive from a man aged 55-75 years in good health.

V and J are TRBV19 and TRBJ2-5; D is ambiguous. Germline values: CDR1 LNHDA, CDR2 SQIVND (reference sequence). This CDR3 spans 14 amino acids. The germline V and J ends were trimmed by 3 bases and 2 bases, with 10 bases remaining between them. CDR3 sequence: CASSILSGQETQYF. The CDR3 nucleotides read TGTGCCAGTAGTATTCTATCAGGACAAGAGACCCAGTACTTC.

This clonotype was detected many times. This chain's CDR3 is CASSSLGGNGYTF. CDR3 bases: TGTGCCAGCAGTTCCCTCGGGGGTAACGGCTACACCTTC. The chain is built from TRBV27 and TRBJ1-2; possible D gene TRBD1, 5 bases. Germline assignment: CDR1 MNHEY and CDR2 SMNVEV (reference sequence). V was pared by 4 bases and J by 8 bases, with 14 bases between. This CDR3 spans 13 amino acids.

This clonotype was detected only a few times. The genes are TRBV4-2 and TRBJ2-1, with D perhaps given as TRBD1 or TRBD2 (6 bases each). Germline CDR1 LGHNA, CDR2 YNFKEQ. The length of the CDR3 is 16 residues. V lost 4 bases to trimming and J lost 4 bases, with 17 bases between them. The CDR3 sequence is CASSLSGAGIYNEQFF. DNA of the CDR3: TGTGCCAGCAGCCTATCGGGGGCGGGGATTTACAATGAGCAGTTCTTC.

This clonotype was recorded a few times. The rearrangement joins TRBV5-5 to TRBJ1-4; no definite D call. Germline V CDR1 and CDR2: SGHKS, YYEKEE (reference sequence). The CDR3 runs 16 residues. The V gene lost 0 bases and the J gene lost 0 bases, with 9 bases spanning the gap. For the CDR3, the DNA is TGTGCCAGCAGCTTGGCCGGGCTAGCAACTAATGAAAAACTGTTTTTT. The encoded protein is CASSLAGLATNEKLFF.

The rearrangement joins TRBV28 to TRBJ2-5, with 10 bases fitting TRBD1. Germline V gene data show CDR1 as MDHEN and CDR2 as SYDVKM. CDR3 length equals 17 residues. After removal of 3 bases from V and 6 bases from J, the junction contained 13 bases not matched to a gene. CDR3 amino acids: CASSLPTSTGGGKTQYF. CDR3 in DNA: TGTGCCAGCAGTTTGCCCACATCGACAGGGGGCGGCAAGACCCAGTACTTC.

The CDR3 DNA sequence: TGTGCCACCAGTTTCTCTGGGCAGCCCCAGCATTTT. Its translation is CATSFSGQPQHF. V gene TRBV24-1 combines with J gene TRBJ1-5; D call uncertain. The CDR3 length is 12 residues. Trimming shortened V by 6 bases and J by 7 bases, and 9 bases separated the two germline ends. The germline V gene has CDR1 KGHDR and CDR2 SFDVKD.

The rearrangement joins TRBV5-1 to TRBJ2-5; D perhaps matches TRBD1 (6 bases). Trimming cost V 4 bases and J 5 bases, with 15 bases left between them. CDR1 and CDR2 (germline): SGHRS, YFSETQ. This CDR3 is 14 amino acids long. CDR3 coding DNA: TGCGCCAGCAGCCCTGGGGGCCCTCCGGAGACCCAGTACTTC. This sequence encodes CASSPGGPPETQYF.

In its sample, this clonotype was seen a few times. The chain joins TRBV29-1 to TRBJ2-5, with D perhaps TRBD2 (6 bases). The CDR3 covers 12 residues. Per germline, CDR1 SQVTM and CDR2 ANQGSEA. V was clipped by 4 bases and J by 1 base, with 7 bases between them. CDR3 sequence reads: CSVGDFQETQYF. The CDR3, as DNA: TGCAGCGTTGGGGACTTCCAAGAGACCCAGTACTTC.

The chain employs TRBV5-1 and TRBJ2-1; 11 bases align to TRBD2. The CDR3 runs to 15 residues. The trim removed 3 bases at V and 13 bases at J, leaving 12 bases unmatched. Germline values: CDR1 SGHRS, CDR2 YFSETQ. CDR3: CASSSGASGGYDQFF. CDR3 DNA sequence: TGCGCCAGCAGCTCCGGGGCTAGCGGGGGGTACGATCAGTTCTTC.

The rearrangement joins TRBV7-6 to TRBJ2-3, with TRBD2 matching 11 bases. After removal of 5 bases from V and 5 bases from J, the junction contained 12 bases not matched to a gene. The CDR3 covers 17 residues. Germline lookup yields CDR1 SGHVS and CDR2 FNYEAQ. CDR3 sequence (DNA): TGTGCCAGCAGCCCCTATAGCGGGAGGGCGGCCATAGATACGCAGTATTTT. This gives the protein CASSPYSGRAAIDTQYF.

J is TRBJ2-3 and V is TRBV5-4; D is unresolved. Germline V gene data show CDR1 as SGHNT and CDR2 as YYREEE (reference sequence). The CDR3 runs 15 residues. Trimming left V 4 bases short and J 2 bases short, with 14 bases between. The CDR3 bases are TGTGCCAGCAGCCCGCAGTCTCTATCCACAGATACGCAGTATTTT. Encoded protein: CASSPQSLSTDTQYF.

The chain couples TRBV7-9 to TRBJ2-3; 9 nucleotides match TRBD2. In germline, CDR1 is SEHNR, CDR2 FQNEAQ (reference sequence). This CDR3 region has 15 residues. Trimming took 5 bases from V and 7 from J; bases not matched to a gene: 10. CDR3 nucleotide sequence: TGTGCCAGCAGCAGTAGCGGGGGCTACCTGAATACGCAGTATTTT. The encoded protein is CASSSSGGYLNTQYF.

The chain joins TRBV7-2 to TRBJ2-5; D uncertain. The CDR3 loop spans 16 amino acids. V was trimmed by 4 bases and J by 2 bases, leaving 17 bases between them. Germline loops: CDR1 SGHTA, CDR2 FQGNSA. The CDR3: CASSSLSPTWQETQYF. CDR3 DNA sequence: TGTGCCAGCAGCTCTCTGTCACCAACTTGGCAAGAGACCCAGTACTTC.

The V call is TRBV18, the J call TRBJ1-1; TRBD1 aligns across 7 bases. Germline CDR1 is KGHSH and CDR2 is LQKENI. The CDR3 extends over 13 amino acids. V lost 5 bases and J lost 7; bases outside the gene matches: 7. DNA for the CDR3: TGTGCCAGCTCAAAGGGGGCAGAGATTGAAGCTTTCTTT. It translates to CASSKGAEIEAFF. The whole variable domain, remainder taken from reference TRBV18 and TRBJ1-1, is NAGVMQNPRHLVRRRGQEARLRCSPMKGHSHVYWYRQLPEEGLKFMVYLQKENIIDESGMPKERFSAEFPKEGPSILRIQQVVRGDSAAYFCASSKGAEIEAFFGQGTRLTVV.

This clonotype was recorded at least ten times. A read error may explain this, as a much larger clone is one base away. V gene TRBV20-1 combines with J gene TRBJ2-5, with TRBD2 matching over 7 bases. CDR3 size: 13 residues. V dropped 6 bases and J dropped 3; count of bases not matched to a gene: 7. Germline CDR1 DFQATT, CDR2 SNEGSKA (reference sequence). The CDR3 bases are TGCAGTGCAAGGCGAGCGGGGAAAGAGACCCAGTACTTC. Protein: CSARRAGKETQYF.

The V and J genes are TRBV7-9 and TRBJ2-2; D may be TRBD2 (6 bases). CDR3 size: 13 residues. Germline V gene lookup returns CDR1 SEHNR and CDR2 FQNEAQ (reference sequence). The V end lost 3 bases, the J end lost 7 bases, and 9 bases lay between the germline ends. The CDR3 bases are TGTGCCAGCAGCTTTCGGAGGGGCGGGGAGCTGTTTTTT. Amino acid sequence: CASSFRRGGELFF.

The chain uses TRBV27 and TRBJ1-2; D not certain. The CDR3 sequence is 13 residues long. Germline loops: CDR1 MNHEY, CDR2 SMNVEV (reference sequence). The V and J ends lost 6 bases and 0 bases respectively, with 8 bases between them. CDR3 sequence (DNA): TGTGCCAGCAGCACGAATGCTAACTATGGCTACACCTTC. It yields the protein CASSTNANYGYTF.

A few counts support this clonotype. The rearrangement joins TRBV11-2 to TRBJ2-5; the D gene is possibly TRBD2 (5 bases). The CDR3 is 16 residues long. The V end lost 1 base, the J end lost 7 bases, and 19 bases lay between the germline ends. Germline lookup yields CDR1 SGHAT and CDR2 FQNNGV. This CDR3 reads CASSLGGGLPIGTQYF. Here the CDR3 DNA reads TGTGCCAGCAGCTTAGGAGGCGGGCTCCCTATAGGGACCCAGTACTTC.

The J gene is TRBJ2-3, the V gene TRBV15; unclear D gene. V lost 2 bases to trimming and J lost 9 bases, with 9 bases between them. The CDR3 spans 12 residues. Germline V lookup: CDR1 LNHNV, CDR2 YYDKDF (reference sequence). The CDR3 loop reads CATSRTSRTQYF. For the CDR3, the DNA is TGTGCCACCAGCAGAACCAGCCGGACGCAGTATTTT. The complete variable domain, with remaining parts taken from reference TRBV15 and TRBJ2-3, reads DAMVIQNPRYQVTQFGKPVTLSCSQTLNHNVMYWYQQKSSQAPKLLFHYYDKDFNNEADTPDNFQSRRPNTSFCFLDIRSPGLGDTAMYLCATSRTSRTQYFGPGTRLTVL.

The V call is TRBV6-6, the J call TRBJ1-6; D not resolved. Per germline, CDR1 MNHNY and CDR2 SVGAGI (reference sequence). The CDR3 loop spans 13 amino acids. V was cut by 7 bases and J by 11 bases, with 15 bases left in between. The CDR3 is CASTGSHSPPLHF. The CDR3 DNA reads as TGTGCCAGCACCGGCAGTCATTCACCACCCCTCCACTTT.

The J gene is TRBJ2-4, the V gene TRBV20-1, with unresolved D. V lost 1 base and J 6 bases, leaving 16 bases between the germline ends. CDR3 length: 15 residues. The V gene's germline CDR1 is DFQATT and CDR2 SNEGSKA (reference sequence). The CDR3 DNA reads TGCAGTGCTAGAGCCCCCGCCGCGCCCGGAAACATTCAGTACTTC. It is translated as CSARAPAAPGNIQYF.

V usage is TRBV12-3 or TRBV12-4 and J usage is TRBJ2-5, with 7 bases fitting TRBD1. V was clipped by 2 bases and J by 1 base; unmatched bases: 4. This CDR3 is built from 15 residues. CDR3 sequence: CASSLQGQIQETQYF. CDR3 bases: TGTGCCAGCAGTTTACAGGGACAGATCCAAGAGACCCAGTACTTC.

V usage is TRBV20-1 and J usage is TRBJ2-7; 11 bases are a match to TRBD1. CDR1 is DFQATT, CDR2 SNEGSKA, per germline (reference sequence). The CDR3 has 16 amino acids. After removal of 6 bases from V and 2 bases from J, the junction contained 12 bases not matched to a gene. The DNA of the CDR3 is TGCAGTGCCCAAGGACAGGGGGCCCTCGGGGCCTACGAGCAGTACTTC. Translating it yields CSAQGQGALGAYEQYF.

This sequence joins TRBV12-5 and TRBJ2-1, with 9 nucleotides matching TRBD2. The CDR3 runs to 17 residues. Trimming took 5 bases from V and 5 from J; bases not matched to a gene: 13. Germline V gene sequence: CDR1 LGHNT, CDR2 FRNRAP. This CDR3 is CASGPSLAGGLHNEQFF. The CDR3 DNA sequence: TGTGCTAGTGGTCCATCCCTCGCGGGGGGGCTGCACAATGAGCAGTTCTTC.

J is TRBJ1-4 and V is TRBV25-1, with no clear D. The CDR3 is made up of 15 amino acids. From germline, CDR1 is MGHDK and CDR2 SYGVNS. The V gene lost 2 bases and the J gene lost 2 bases, with 9 bases spanning the gap. CDR3 sequence (DNA): TGTGCCAGCAGTGAACCGCAGGTGACTAATGAAAAACTGTTTTTT. The encoded protein is CASSEPQVTNEKLFF.

The rearrangement uses TRBV7-2 and TRBJ2-3; the D is unclear. Germline lookup yields CDR1 SGHTA and CDR2 FQGNSA. This CDR3 comprises 12 residues. Trimming removed 9 bases at V and 4 bases at J, with 11 bases between. The CDR3 region is CASLPTADTQYF. DNA for the CDR3: TGTGCCAGTCTCCCTACGGCAGATACGCAGTATTTT.